The 21 T cell receptor beta chains below were found in one sample sequenced in a study of T cell changes during pregnancy in multiple sclerosis. Clones were sequenced by immunoSEQ multiplex PCR, and TCRdb holds only the in-frame ones, with some missing. The sample yields tens of thousands of clones, about 90% seen once. Source: CD4+ T cells from peripheral blood mononuclear cells, taken after pregnancy. The source is a female donor with multiple sclerosis, enrolled in a pregnancy study.

This chain joins TRBV6-5 and TRBJ2-1; 8 bases are a match to TRBD2. The CDR3 sequence is 14 residues long. Per the germline V gene, CDR1 is MNHEY and CDR2 is SVGAGI. Losses at the gene ends were 4 bases for V and 8 bases for J; bases not matched to a gene: 7. The CDR3 loop is CASSFGTRKDEQFF. The CDR3 DNA follows: TGTGCCAGCAGTTTTGGGACTAGAAAAGATGAGCAGTTCTTC.

V usage is TRBV4-2 and J usage is TRBJ1-6; D remains ambiguous. CDR1 is LGHNA and CDR2 is YNFKEQ in the germline V gene. V gave up 0 bases and J gave up 7 bases, with 7 bases separating them. CDR3 length equals 14 residues. For the CDR3, the DNA is TGTGCCAGCAGCCAAGAGGCAAAGAATTCACCCCTCCACTTT. Translating it yields CASSQEAKNSPLHF.

In DNA, the CDR3 is TGTGCCAGCAGTATAGCCACCGGGACACTGAACACTGAAGCTTTCTTT. This gives the protein CASSIATGTLNTEAFF. The V call is TRBV27, the J call TRBJ1-1, with D possibly matching TRBD1 (6 bases). The CDR3 runs 16 residues. CDR1 and CDR2 from the germline V gene are MNHEY and SMNVEV (reference sequence). V shed 5 bases and J shed 0 bases, with 16 bases lying between them.

The chain is built from TRBV2 and TRBJ1-5, with D unclear. V was shortened by 6 bases and J by 0 bases, with 6 bases between the two germline ends. Germline V lookup: CDR1 SNHLY, CDR2 FYNNEI. The CDR3 consists of 13 residues. The chain's CDR3 is CASRDYSNQPQHF. CDR3 nucleotides: TGTGCCAGCAGGGACTATAGCAATCAGCCCCAGCATTTT.

This clone was picked up a small number of times. Other DNA sequences in this specimen translate into the identical CDR3. This sequence joins TRBV28 and TRBJ1-5; no clear D. Germline V CDR1 and CDR2: MDHEN, SYDVKM. V was clipped by 5 bases and J by 4 bases, with 3 bases between them. The CDR3 has 11 residues. This CDR3 is CASSLNQPQHF. The CDR3 nucleotides read TGTGCCAGCAGTCTGAATCAGCCCCAGCATTTT.

This chain links TRBV18 with TRBJ2-7; maybe TRBD1 (5 bases). This CDR3 region has 13 residues. The germline V gene has CDR1 KGHSH and CDR2 LQKENI. Trimming took off 1 base at V and 2 bases at J, with 6 bases between the two ends. CDR3 DNA sequence: TGTGCCAGCTCACCACGGACAACCTACGAGCAGTACTTC. Translated, it gives CASSPRTTYEQYF.

The chain uses TRBV5-1 and TRBJ1-5; a possible D gene is TRBD1 (5 bases). The CDR3 extends over 15 amino acids. Germline-derived CDR1 and CDR2 are SGHRS and YFSETQ. The V and J ends lost 0 bases and 4 bases respectively, with 11 bases between them. The CDR3 is CASSLGPGLNQPQHF. The CDR3 nucleotides read TGCGCCAGCAGCTTGGGTCCAGGGCTAAATCAGCCCCAGCATTTT.

V gene TRBV7-2 combines with J gene TRBJ2-7; 9 positions agree with TRBD2. This CDR3 comprises 16 residues. CDR1 and CDR2 from the germline V gene are SGHTA and FQGNSA. Germline trimming cut 0 bases from V and 4 bases from J; bases unmatched to any gene: 7. In DNA form, the CDR3 reads TGTGCCAGCAGCTTAGCGCGGGCGGGAGGGAGGTACGAGCAGTACTTC. This gives the protein CASSLARAGGRYEQYF.

The chain combines TRBV2 with TRBJ2-1; D possibly corresponds to TRBD1 (5 bases). The ends were cut back, 6 bases at V and 0 bases at J, with 12 bases in the middle. The germline V gene has CDR1 SNHLY and CDR2 FYNNEI. The CDR3 spans 15 residues. The CDR3 is CASRPGQLSYNEQFF. The CDR3 nucleotides read TGTGCCAGCAGACCAGGACAACTCTCCTACAATGAGCAGTTCTTC.

The chain uses TRBV28 and TRBJ1-5; D remains ambiguous. Germline V gene sequence: CDR1 MDHEN, CDR2 SYDVKM. With 3 bases removed from V and 1 base from J, the gap between germline ends came to 10 bases. The CDR3 spans 15 residues. CDR3 amino acids: CASSLPGSSNQPQHF. The CDR3 DNA is TGTGCCAGCAGTTTGCCGGGGTCGAGCAATCAGCCCCAGCATTTT.

The chain carries TRBV5-1 and TRBJ2-5, with 9 bases identical to TRBD2. The CDR3 is 17 residues long. The germline V gene encodes CDR1 SGHRS and CDR2 YFSETQ. V was clipped by 0 bases and J by 1 base; unmatched bases: 7. The CDR3 region has the DNA TGCGCCAGCAGCTTGGGCGCTAGCGGGAAAAGCCAAGAGACCCAGTACTTC. Amino acids: CASSLGASGKSQETQYF.

V and J are TRBV11-3 and TRBJ2-7; D is unclear. The V and J ends lost 5 bases and 6 bases respectively, with 20 bases between them. The CDR3 spans 15 residues. The V gene's germline CDR1 is SGHNT and CDR2 YENEEA. The CDR3 nucleotides read TGTGCCAGCAGCCCTACCTCGAGTTCTAATTCCGAGCAGTACTTC. Its protein is CASSPTSSSNSEQYF.

J is TRBJ2-5 and V is TRBV2; 14 nucleotides line up with TRBD2. With 5 bases clipped from V and 0 bases from J, the junction kept 2 bases outside the gene matches. The CDR3 totals 16 residues. Germline CDR1 and CDR2: SNHLY and FYNNEI. CDR3 amino acids: CASSLGLAGDQETQYF. The CDR3 DNA is TGTGCCAGCAGTTTGGGACTAGCGGGAGACCAAGAGACCCAGTACTTC.

This clone appeared a single time. The rearrangement joins TRBV7-9 to TRBJ2-3; the match to TRBD1 covers 7 bases. Germline trimming cut 0 bases from V and 4 bases from J; bases unmatched to any gene: 4. Germline CDR1 is SEHNR and CDR2 is FQNEAQ (reference sequence). The CDR3 has 15 residues. CDR3 DNA: TGTGCCAGCAGCTTAGCACAGGGGAGTGCAGATACGCAGTATTTT. Translation: CASSLAQGSADTQYF.

The chain couples TRBV9 to TRBJ2-7, with a tentative D call TRBD2 (6 bases). This CDR3 has 13 residues. Per the germline V gene, CDR1 is SGDLS and CDR2 is YYNGEE. The V end lost 4 bases, the J end lost 5 bases, and 13 bases lay between the germline ends. DNA of the CDR3: TGTGCCAGCAGCCCGGGCCCGGGGGACGAGCAGTACTTC. Protein: CASSPGPGDEQYF.

The chain combines TRBV6-1 with TRBJ1-2; possible D gene TRBD1, 6 bases. V lost 1 base, J lost 4 bases, and 13 bases lay in between. This CDR3 has 15 amino acids. Germline CDR1 is MNHNS and CDR2 is SASEGT. In DNA, the CDR3 is TGTGCCAGCAGTGAAGGGGGGGGCGGAGCCTATGGCTACACCTTC. Translating it yields CASSEGGGGAYGYTF.

The rearrangement joins TRBV27 to TRBJ2-1, with D possibly matching TRBD1 (5 bases). The ends were cut back, 5 bases at V and 9 bases at J, with 26 bases in the middle. The CDR3 extends over 17 amino acids. Germline V CDR1 and CDR2: MNHEY, SMNVEV (reference sequence). The CDR3 DNA is TGTGCCAGCAGTCCTCGCCTCCAGGGAACCTTGCCGGCTGAGCAGTTCTTC. This codes for CASSPRLQGTLPAEQFF.

The chain combines TRBV19 with TRBJ1-2; tentative D call: TRBD1 (6 bases). V lost 4 bases and J lost 3, with 12 bases in between. Germline V gene sequence: CDR1 LNHDA, CDR2 SQIVND (reference sequence). CDR3 length equals 14 residues. The CDR3 region has the DNA TGTGCCAGTAGTAGCCCAGGGGACGACTATGGCTACACCTTC. It translates to CASSSPGDDYGYTF.

The chain employs TRBV19 and TRBJ2-3; 10 bases agree with TRBD2. CDR1 LNHDA and CDR2 SQIVND come from the germline V gene (reference sequence). CDR3 length: 15 amino acids. The CDR3 DNA follows: TGTGCTTCGAGCTGGGGTAGCGGGAGGCGGGATACGCAGTATTTT. Its protein is CASSWGSGRRDTQYF. Full variable domain (rest looked up from reference TRBV19 and TRBJ2-3): DGGITQSPKYLFRKEGQNVTLSCEQNLNHDAMYWYRQDPGQGLRLIYYSQIVNDFQKGDIAEGYSVSREKKESFPLTVTSAQKNPTAFYLCASSWGSGRRDTQYFGPGTRLTVL.

This clone was recorded once. This chain uses TRBV6-1 with TRBJ2-1; possible D gene TRBD1, 5 bases. V was pared by 2 bases and J by 0 bases, with 8 bases between. CDR3 size: 15 residues. Germline V gene lookup returns CDR1 MNHNS and CDR2 SASEGT. DNA of the CDR3: TGTGCCAGCAGTGAAACAGGCCTCTCCTACAATGAGCAGTTCTTC. Encoded protein: CASSETGLSYNEQFF.

The V call is TRBV10-3, the J call TRBJ2-7; TRBD2 aligns across 10 bases. This CDR3 is 17 amino acids long. The V segment lost 11 bases and the J segment 0 bases; nucleotides outside the gene matches: 16. Per germline, CDR1 ENHRY and CDR2 SYGVKD. DNA for the CDR3: TGTGCCTCTTCGGGGGGAGGGGGACTAGCGATCTCCTACGAGCAGTACTTC. Residues: CASSGGGGLAISYEQYF.